The 21 T cell receptor beta chains in this list originate from one sample, sequenced in a study of blood T cell repertoires in COVID-19. The method was immunoSEQ multiplex PCR; TCRdb's version includes in-frame clones alone and lacks a portion of them. The sample shows 100,000 to 150,000 clones, roughly 87% of them seen only once. Sequenced: peripheral blood. Every receptor here comes from a man aged 80 or over with active or convalescent COVID-19.

The chain uses TRBV7-2 and TRBJ2-7; the match to TRBD2 covers 10 bases. The CDR3 consists of 16 residues. The J segment lost 9 bases and the V segment lost 1 base, leaving 12 bases of the junction unmatched. Germline V CDR1 and CDR2: SGHTA, FQGNSA. CDR3 sequence: CASSLGRTSGRGGQYF. In nucleotides, the CDR3 is TGTGCCAGCAGCTTAGGCCGGACTAGCGGAAGAGGAGGGCAGTACTTC.

V usage is TRBV19 and J usage is TRBJ2-6; no firm D call. This CDR3 is 16 amino acids long. The V gene lost 2 bases and the J gene lost 2 bases, with 10 bases spanning the gap. Germline V gene lookup returns CDR1 LNHDA and CDR2 SQIVND (reference sequence). The DNA of the CDR3 is TGTGCCAGTAGTATATCCCAGGAAACTGGGGCCAACGTCCTGACTTTC. This gives the protein CASSISQETGANVLTF.

This rearrangement joins TRBV10-1 to TRBJ1-2, with 7 bases aligning to TRBD1. The CDR3 spans 13 residues. Germline V gene sequence: CDR1 WNHNN, CDR2 SYGVQD (reference sequence). Trimming at V came to 10 bases and at J to 7 bases, leaving 12 bases not matched to a gene. CDR3 residues: CAKGDSCVCGYTF. The CDR3 DNA reads TGCGCCAAAGGGGACAGTTGCGTCTGTGGCTACACCTTC.

The chain carries TRBV3-1 (or the pseudogene TRBV3-2) and TRBJ1-4; D call uncertain. The CDR3 extends over 13 amino acids. The ends were cut back, 2 bases at V and 8 bases at J, with 9 bases in the middle. The germline gives CDR1 LGHDT, CDR2 YNNKEL (reference sequence). The CDR3 nucleotides read TGTGCCAGCAGCCAAAAATTGAGGGAAAAACTGTTTTTT. Protein sequence: CASSQKLREKLFF.

J is TRBJ2-2 and V is TRBV12-3 or TRBV12-4; D not resolved. This CDR3 has 13 amino acids. The V and J ends lost 2 bases and 6 bases respectively, with 7 bases between them. The CDR3 protein is CASSLQRPGELFF. DNA for the CDR3: TGTGCCAGCAGTTTACAGAGGCCCGGGGAGCTGTTTTTT.

This rearrangement joins TRBV25-1 to TRBJ2-7; D is possibly TRBD1 (5 bases). V was shortened by 5 bases and J by 0 bases, with 11 bases between the two germline ends. The CDR3 totals 14 residues. Germline V gives CDR1 MGHDK, CDR2 SYGVNS. CDR3 bases: TGTGCCAGCAGTTTCCAGACAGACTCCTACGAGCAGTACTTC. This encodes CASSFQTDSYEQYF.

The rearrangement joins TRBV2 to TRBJ1-5; 9 positions agree with TRBD1. This CDR3 has 14 residues. In germline, CDR1 is SNHLY, CDR2 FYNNEI. J was trimmed by 4 bases and V by 4 bases; bases with no gene match: 2. The CDR3 region has the DNA TGTGCCAGCAGTGTTGGACAGGGGAATCAGCCCCAGCATTTT. Protein product: CASSVGQGNQPQHF.

This rearrangement joins TRBV25-1 to TRBJ2-4, with TRBD1 as a possible D gene (5 bases). The V gene's germline CDR1 is MGHDK and CDR2 SYGVNS. This CDR3 contains 15 residues. The germline V and J ends were trimmed by 4 bases and 5 bases, with 15 bases remaining between them. CDR3 DNA: TGTGCCAGCAGTGCCCAGGGTAGTAAGGAAAACATTCAGTACTTC. It encodes CASSAQGSKENIQYF.

The chain joins TRBV30 to TRBJ2-7; weak D call: TRBD2 (5 bases). Germline lookup yields CDR1 GTSNPN and CDR2 SVGIG (reference sequence). This CDR3 region has 17 residues. V gave up 2 bases and J gave up 0 bases, with 20 bases separating them. The CDR3 DNA reads as TGTGCCTGGAGTCCCCCGTGGACTGCCCCGAGCTCCTACGAGCAGTACTTC. Protein sequence: CAWSPPWTAPSSYEQYF.

The genes are TRBV11-3 and TRBJ2-5, with 8 bases matching TRBD2. The CDR3 contains 13 residues. From germline, CDR1 is SGHNT and CDR2 YENEEA. V was clipped by 1 base and J by 5 bases; unmatched bases: 0. The CDR3 DNA follows: TGTGCCAGCAGCTTAGGACTAGCGGAGACCCAGTACTTC. Translation gives CASSLGLAETQYF.

This chain joins TRBV9 and TRBJ1-6; 7 bases align to TRBD1. The J segment lost 8 bases and the V segment lost 0 bases, leaving 2 bases of the junction unmatched. This CDR3 has 14 amino acids. CDR1 is SGDLS, CDR2 YYNGEE, per germline. CDR3 in amino acids: CASSVGTGYSPLHF. In nucleotides, the CDR3 is TGTGCCAGCAGCGTAGGGACAGGTTATTCACCCCTCCACTTT.

This sequence joins TRBV21-1 and TRBJ1-5; the table assigns TRBD1, which was not confirmed against the DNA. TRBV21-1 is termed a pseudogene. The CDR3 consists of 15 residues. The CDR3 protein is CASSTGTGADQPQHF. CDR3 in DNA: TGTGCCAGCAGCACCGGGACAGGGGCAGATCAGCCCCAGCATTTT.

The chain has TRBV6-1 and TRBJ1-2; 7 positions match TRBD1. V shed 3 bases, J shed 7 bases, and the junction held 5 bases outside the gene matches. CDR3 length: 13 residues. The germline CDR1 and CDR2 sequences are MNHNS and SASEGT. CDR3 loop: CASSEIRGFGYTF. The DNA of the CDR3 is TGTGCCAGCAGTGAGATCAGGGGGTTTGGCTACACCTTC.

This clone appeared a single time. This chain uses TRBV28 with TRBJ1-2; D is undetermined. The CDR3 is made up of 13 amino acids. Trimming pared 3 bases from V and 2 bases from J, leaving 7 bases between. Germline V gene lookup returns CDR1 MDHEN and CDR2 SYDVKM. CDR3 in amino acids: CASSFSGNYGYTF. Written as DNA, the CDR3 is TGTGCCAGCAGTTTTAGCGGCAACTATGGCTACACCTTC.

DNA of the CDR3: TGTGCCAGCAGCTTTGCTCCGCCGACAAGGCAGAAAACCAACTATGGCTACACCTTC. Its protein is CASSFAPPTRQKTNYGYTF. The genes are TRBV7-2 and TRBJ1-2; D is unclear. Trimming pared 3 bases from V and 2 bases from J, leaving 25 bases between. CDR1 and CDR2 (germline): SGHTA, FQGNSA. The CDR3 sequence is 19 residues long.

The chain recombines TRBV5-1 with TRBJ1-1; D is unclear. This CDR3 spans 16 amino acids. Germline V CDR1 and CDR2: SGHRS, YFSETQ. V lost 0 bases to trimming and J lost 1 base, with 13 bases between them. CDR3 residues: CASSLDRLEGNTEAFF. CDR3 nucleotides: TGCGCCAGCAGCTTGGACCGTTTGGAGGGGAACACTGAAGCTTTCTTT.

The V gene is TRBV5-4, the J gene TRBJ2-1; 8 bases agree with TRBD1. Germline V gene sequence: CDR1 SGHNT, CDR2 YYREEE (reference sequence). V lost 1 base and J lost 8; bases outside the gene matches: 8. This CDR3 has 15 residues. CDR3 in amino acids: CASSLSPRGQDEQFF. The CDR3 DNA reads as TGTGCCAGCAGCTTGAGCCCCAGGGGGCAGGATGAGCAGTTCTTC.

This clone was counted a few times. The V call is TRBV18, the J call TRBJ1-2, with D possibly being TRBD1 (5 bases). Trimming removed 4 bases from V and 0 bases from J, with 9 bases in between. CDR3 length: 14 amino acids. In germline, CDR1 is KGHSH, CDR2 LQKENI. The CDR3 sequence is CASSQDTTNYGYTF. CDR3 in DNA: TGTGCCAGCTCACAGGACACCACTAACTATGGCTACACCTTC.

The chain links TRBV28 to TRBJ2-3; 8 bases are shared with TRBD1. Germline CDR1 is MDHEN and CDR2 is SYDVKM. The length of the CDR3 is 14 residues. V shed 3 bases and J 6 bases; nucleotides not matched to a gene: 5. CDR3 DNA: TGTGCCAGCAGTTTTCAGACAGGGGTGGATACGCAGTATTTT. Translation: CASSFQTGVDTQYF.

This clone was observed a single time. The chain recombines TRBV3-1 (or the pseudogene TRBV3-2) with TRBJ1-3; 7 positions agree with TRBD1. V lost 4 bases and J lost 4; bases outside the gene matches: 7. Germline V CDR1 and CDR2: LGHDT, YNNKEL (reference sequence). This CDR3 has 15 residues. This CDR3 is CASSLRQGSGNTIYF. The CDR3, as DNA: TGTGCCAGCAGCCTTCGACAGGGTTCAGGAAACACCATATATTTT.

The rearrangement uses TRBV7-8 and TRBJ1-2; 9 bases are shared with TRBD1. Looked up from germline, CDR1 is SGHVS and CDR2 is FQNEAQ. V gave up 4 bases and J gave up 8 bases; unmatched junction bases: 17. This CDR3 spans 17 amino acids. The CDR3 nucleotides read TGTGCCAGCAGCTCCGGGACAGGGTCATCTCTCGAGGGGGGCTACACCTTC. This translates into CASSSGTGSSLEGGYTF.